The present T cell receptor beta chain was sequenced within a study of T cell responses to AZD1222 COVID-19 vaccine. About the study: Doses given second, at about 4 or about 12 weeks, were pooled.

Comment on this clone: Its antigen is undetermined.

J gave up 1 base and V 4 bases, and 3 bases lay outside the gene matches. This CDR3 is 14 amino acids long. Germline-derived CDR1 and CDR2 are SGHAT and FQNNGV. Points from the study as a whole: Dominant CD4 TCR responses targeted spike regions 160-218 and 743-854. Donors, mostly white British, included more females; clonal diversity was possibly underestimated.

Generated by immunoSEQ multiplex PCR, the TCRdb table keeps only in-frame clones and is missing some. The table lists over 65,000 clones, 60% to 80% of them singletons. The starting material was peripheral blood, obtained on day 0 of AZD1222 vaccination. The source is an adult in good health. The chain joins TRBV11-2 to TRBJ1-1; TRBD1 agrees at 7 bases. CDR3 sequence reads: CASSWDSPNTEAFF. The CDR3 DNA sequence: TGTGCCAGCAGCTGGGACAGCCCGAACACTGAAGCTTTCTTT.